This TCR beta chain originates from a study of blood T cell repertoires in COVID-19. In the study overall: COVID-19 samples, acute and convalescent, were from the United States, Italy and Spain. In each case, the material was cDNA or gDNA derived from T cells, B-cell-depleted T cells, or PBMCs.

The CDR3 runs to 14 residues. Looked up from germline, CDR1 is SGDLS and CDR2 is YYNGEE. Between the trimmed V and J ends, which lost 4 bases and 2 bases, there was a span of 9 bases. In the authors' methods: Estimation of nucleated cell counts relied on the amplification of reference gene primers. The table came from immunoSEQ multiplex PCR; TCRdb's copy has only in-frame clones and leaves some out. D and trimming come from the DNA, and the V and J calls and clone size come from that table. This sample has around 170,000 clones, with over 90% found just once. Specimen: peripheral blood. This receptor was identified in a man over 45 with acute or convalescent COVID-19. V gene TRBV9 combines with J gene TRBJ2-2, with D perhaps TRBD1 (5 bases). The CDR3 protein is CASSSQDNTGELFF. The CDR3 DNA follows: TGTGCCAGCAGCTCACAGGACAACACCGGGGAGCTGTTTTTT.